This entry lists 6 T cell receptor beta chains sequenced from one sample in a study of technical replicates of blood from several donors (dated by TCRdb to between 2016 and 2019). The library was made by the immunoSEQ multiplex PCR assay. In its TCRdb copy, this immuneACCESS table keeps in-frame sequences only and misses some clones. Where compared with another copy, unresolved V genes explain less than half of these, and the others have no known cause. The sample table records about 62,000 clones; under 90% of these occur just once. The ten largest account for about 5% of the sample. Sequenced input: PBMCs. All receptors derive from a human donor in good health. Some clones in this sample may be carry-over from other donors' samples.

The chain has TRBV11-2 and TRBJ2-2; D unclear. Trimming shortened V by 2 bases and J by 1 base, and 11 bases separated the two germline ends. The germline V gene has CDR1 SGHAT and CDR2 FQNNGV. The CDR3 has 16 residues. The CDR3 DNA reads as TGTGCCAGCAGCTTATTGGGCCAGATGAACACCGGGGAGCTGTTTTTT. It translates to CASSLLGQMNTGELFF.

The gene calls are TRBV4-1 and TRBJ2-7, with TRBD2 matching over 12 bases. This CDR3 is 14 amino acids long. Looked up from germline, CDR1 is MGHRA and CDR2 is YSYEKL. V gave up 4 bases and J gave up 4 bases; unmatched junction bases: 2. CDR3 sequence (DNA): TGCGCCAGCAGCCCCGGACTAGCGGGGTACGAGCAGTACTTC. Translated, it gives CASSPGLAGYEQYF.

The chain recombines TRBV18 with TRBJ1-4, with 8 nucleotides matching TRBD1. Germline-derived CDR1 and CDR2 are KGHSH and LQKENI. J gave up 15 bases and V 6 bases, and 9 bases lay outside the gene matches. CDR3 length: 12 residues. This chain's CDR3 is CASSMDREDVFF. The CDR3 region has the DNA TGTGCCAGCTCCATGGACAGGGAGGACGTGTTTTTT.

CDR3 sequence reads: CASSGWGEEETQYF. DNA for the CDR3: TGTGCCAGCAGTGGGTGGGGGGAGGAGGAGACCCAGTACTTC. The chain combines TRBV28 with TRBJ2-5; D may be TRBD2 (6 bases). This CDR3 is 14 amino acids long. V was cut by 5 bases and J by 5 bases, with 15 bases left in between. Germline loops: CDR1 MDHEN, CDR2 SYDVKM.

The chain carries TRBV19 and TRBJ2-7, with 10 positions matching TRBD1. Germline loops: CDR1 LNHDA, CDR2 SQIVND (reference sequence). The CDR3 extends over 15 amino acids. The ends lost 6 bases at V and 3 bases at J; junction bases unmatched: 8. This CDR3 is CASRDRDRGYYEQYF. CDR3 bases: TGTGCCAGTAGAGACCGGGACAGGGGTTACTACGAGCAGTACTTC.

The V call is TRBV5-8, the J call TRBJ1-5; D unclear. CDR3 length equals 14 residues. In germline, CDR1 is SGHTS, CDR2 YDEGEE. The ends were cut back, 2 bases at V and 5 bases at J, with 11 bases in the middle. The CDR3 nucleotides read TGTGCCAGCAGCTTAGGAGGGTTTTATCAGCCCCAGCATTTT. This codes for CASSLGGFYQPQHF.